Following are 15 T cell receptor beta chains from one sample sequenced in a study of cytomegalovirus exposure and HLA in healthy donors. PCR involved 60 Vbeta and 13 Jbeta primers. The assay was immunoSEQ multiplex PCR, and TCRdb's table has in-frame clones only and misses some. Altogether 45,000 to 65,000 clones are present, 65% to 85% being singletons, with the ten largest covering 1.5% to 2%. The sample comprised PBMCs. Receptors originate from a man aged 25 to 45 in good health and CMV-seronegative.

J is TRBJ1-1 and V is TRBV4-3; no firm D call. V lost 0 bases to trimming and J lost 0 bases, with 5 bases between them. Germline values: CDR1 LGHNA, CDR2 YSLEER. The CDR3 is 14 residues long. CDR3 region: CASSQDRMNTEAFF. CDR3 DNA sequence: TGCGCCAGCAGCCAAGACAGGATGAACACTGAAGCTTTCTTT.

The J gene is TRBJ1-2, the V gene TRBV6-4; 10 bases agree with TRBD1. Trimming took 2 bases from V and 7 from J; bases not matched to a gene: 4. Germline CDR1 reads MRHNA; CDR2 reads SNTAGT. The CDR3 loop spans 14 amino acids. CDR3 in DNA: TGTGCCAGCAGTGACCCCGGACAGGGGGTTGGCTACACCTTC. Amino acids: CASSDPGQGVGYTF.

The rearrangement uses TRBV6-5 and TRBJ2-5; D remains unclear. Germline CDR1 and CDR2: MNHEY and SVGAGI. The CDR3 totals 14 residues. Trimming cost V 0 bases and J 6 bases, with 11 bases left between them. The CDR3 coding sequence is TGTGCCAGCAGTTACTCGGGCCTGGCGAAGACCCAGTACTTC. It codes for CASSYSGLAKTQYF.

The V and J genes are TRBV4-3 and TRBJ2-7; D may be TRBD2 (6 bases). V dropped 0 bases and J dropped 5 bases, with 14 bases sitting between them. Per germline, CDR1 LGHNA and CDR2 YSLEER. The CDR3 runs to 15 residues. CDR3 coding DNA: TGCGCCAGCAGCCAAGATGTAGGAGGGGTTGACGAGCAGTACTTC. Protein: CASSQDVGGVDEQYF.

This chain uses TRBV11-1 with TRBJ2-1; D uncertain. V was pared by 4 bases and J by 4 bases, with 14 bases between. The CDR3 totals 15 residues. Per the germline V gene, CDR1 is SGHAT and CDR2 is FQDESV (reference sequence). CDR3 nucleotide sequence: TGTGCCAGCAGCTCCAAGGTTCGGGTTTACAATGAGCAGTTCTTC. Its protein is CASSSKVRVYNEQFF.

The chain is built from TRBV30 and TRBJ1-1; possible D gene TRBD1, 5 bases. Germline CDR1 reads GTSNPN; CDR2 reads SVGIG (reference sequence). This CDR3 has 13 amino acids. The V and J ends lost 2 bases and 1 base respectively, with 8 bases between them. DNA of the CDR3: TGTGCCTGGAGTACCACAGGGAACACTGAAGCTTTCTTT. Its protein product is CAWSTTGNTEAFF. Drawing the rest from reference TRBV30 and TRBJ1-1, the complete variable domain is SQTIHQWPATLVQPVGSPLSLECTVEGTSNPNLYWYRQAAGRGLQLLFYSVGIGQISSEVPQNLSASRPQDRQFILSSKKLLLSDSGFYLCAWSTTGNTEAFFGQGTRLTVV.

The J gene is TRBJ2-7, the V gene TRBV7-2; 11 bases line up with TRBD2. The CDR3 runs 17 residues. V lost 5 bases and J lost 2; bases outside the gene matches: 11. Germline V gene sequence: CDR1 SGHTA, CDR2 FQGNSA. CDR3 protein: CASSPTGGTSGTYEQYF. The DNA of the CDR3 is TGTGCCAGCAGCCCCACAGGGGGGACTAGCGGTACCTACGAGCAGTACTTC.

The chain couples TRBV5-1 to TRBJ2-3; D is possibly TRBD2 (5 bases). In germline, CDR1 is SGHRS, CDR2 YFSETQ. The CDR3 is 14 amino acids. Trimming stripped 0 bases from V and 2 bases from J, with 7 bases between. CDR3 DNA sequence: TGCGCCAGCAGCTTGGGACTACACACAGATACGCAGTATTTT. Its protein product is CASSLGLHTDTQYF.

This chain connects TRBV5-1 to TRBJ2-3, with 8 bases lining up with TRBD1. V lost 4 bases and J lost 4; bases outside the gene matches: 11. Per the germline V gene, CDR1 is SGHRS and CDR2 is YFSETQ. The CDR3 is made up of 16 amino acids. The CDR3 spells CASSVGDRGIADTQYF. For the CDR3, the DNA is TGCGCCAGCAGCGTTGGTGACAGGGGAATTGCAGATACGCAGTATTTT. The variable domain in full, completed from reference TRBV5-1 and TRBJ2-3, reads KAGVTQTPRYLIKTRGQQVTLSCSPISGHRSVSWYQQTPGQGLQFLFEYFSETQRNKGNFPGRFSGRQFSNSRSEMNVSTLELGDSALYLCASSVGDRGIADTQYFGPGTRLTVL.

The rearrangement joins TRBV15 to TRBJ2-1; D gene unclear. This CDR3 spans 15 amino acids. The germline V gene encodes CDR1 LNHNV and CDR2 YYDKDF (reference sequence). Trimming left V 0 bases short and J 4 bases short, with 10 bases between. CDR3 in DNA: TGTGCCACCAGCAGAGATTACTCGGTTTACAATGAGCAGTTCTTC. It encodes CATSRDYSVYNEQFF.

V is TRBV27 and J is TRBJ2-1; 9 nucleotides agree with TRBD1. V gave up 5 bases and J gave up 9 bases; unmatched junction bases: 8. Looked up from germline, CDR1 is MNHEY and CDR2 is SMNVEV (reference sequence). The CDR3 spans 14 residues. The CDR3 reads CASSPSTGGFEQFF. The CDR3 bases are TGTGCCAGCAGTCCCTCGACAGGGGGATTTGAGCAGTTCTTC.

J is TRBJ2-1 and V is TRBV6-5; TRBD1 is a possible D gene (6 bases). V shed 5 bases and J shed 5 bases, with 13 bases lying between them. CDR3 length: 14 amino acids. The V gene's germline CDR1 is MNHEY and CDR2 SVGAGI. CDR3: CASSPQGPHNEQFF. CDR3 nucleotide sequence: TGTGCCAGCAGTCCACAGGGACCACACAATGAGCAGTTCTTC.

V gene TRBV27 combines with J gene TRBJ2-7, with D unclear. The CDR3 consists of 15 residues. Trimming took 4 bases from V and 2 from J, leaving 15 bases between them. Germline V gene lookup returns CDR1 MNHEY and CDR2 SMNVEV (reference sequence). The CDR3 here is CASSYVRTAAYEQYF. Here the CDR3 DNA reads TGTGCCAGCAGTTATGTGCGCACGGCGGCCTACGAGCAGTACTTC.

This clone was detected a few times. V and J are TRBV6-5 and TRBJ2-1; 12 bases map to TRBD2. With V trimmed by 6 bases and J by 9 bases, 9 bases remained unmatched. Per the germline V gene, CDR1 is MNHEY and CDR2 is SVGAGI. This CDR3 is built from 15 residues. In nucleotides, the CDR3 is TGTGCCAGCAGCCGACCGGGACTAGCGGGTTCTGAGCAGTTCTTC. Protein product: CASSRPGLAGSEQFF.

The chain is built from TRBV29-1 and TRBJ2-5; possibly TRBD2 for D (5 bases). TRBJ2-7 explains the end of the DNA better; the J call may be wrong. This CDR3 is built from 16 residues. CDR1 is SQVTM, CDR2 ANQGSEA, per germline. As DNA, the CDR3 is TGCAGCGTTGAAATCCCCGGGGAAGTTCGCTCCTACGAGCAGTACTTC. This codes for CSVEIPGEVRSYEQYF.